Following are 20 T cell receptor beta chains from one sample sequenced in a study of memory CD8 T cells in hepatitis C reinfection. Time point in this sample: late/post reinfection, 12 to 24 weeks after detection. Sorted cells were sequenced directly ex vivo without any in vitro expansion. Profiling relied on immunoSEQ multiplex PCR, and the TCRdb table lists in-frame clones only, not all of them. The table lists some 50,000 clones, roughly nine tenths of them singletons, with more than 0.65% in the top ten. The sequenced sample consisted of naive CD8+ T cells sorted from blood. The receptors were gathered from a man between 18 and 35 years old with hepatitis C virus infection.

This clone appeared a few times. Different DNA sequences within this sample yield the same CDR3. The DNA of the CDR3 is TGTGCCAGCGCCTGGACAGGACCTTACGAGCAGTACGTC. Its translation is CASAWTGPYEQYV. This rearrangement joins TRBV6-4 to TRBJ2-7; 7 nucleotides line up with TRBD1. Per germline, CDR1 MRHNA and CDR2 SNTAGT. The CDR3 is 13 amino acids. The V and J ends lost 8 bases and 4 bases, in that order; junction bases with no gene match: 8.

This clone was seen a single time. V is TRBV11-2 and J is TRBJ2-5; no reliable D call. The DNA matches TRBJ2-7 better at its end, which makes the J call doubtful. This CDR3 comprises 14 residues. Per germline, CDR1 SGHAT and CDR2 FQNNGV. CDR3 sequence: CASSLALANYEQYF. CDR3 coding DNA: TGTGCCAGCAGCTTAGCCTTGGCCAACTACGAGCAGTACTTC.

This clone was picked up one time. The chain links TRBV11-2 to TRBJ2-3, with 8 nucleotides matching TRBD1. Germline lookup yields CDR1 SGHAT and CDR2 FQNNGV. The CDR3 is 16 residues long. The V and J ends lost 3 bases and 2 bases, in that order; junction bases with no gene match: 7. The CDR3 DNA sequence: TGTGCCAGCAGCTTCCGGACAGGGAAATTCACAGATACGCAGTATTTT. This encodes CASSFRTGKFTDTQYF.

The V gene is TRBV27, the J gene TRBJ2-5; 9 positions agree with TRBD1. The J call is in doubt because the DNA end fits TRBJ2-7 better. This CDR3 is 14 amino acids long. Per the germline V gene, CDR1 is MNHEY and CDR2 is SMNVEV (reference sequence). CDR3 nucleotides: TGTGCCAGCAGTTTGCGGGACAGGGCCCACGAGCAGTACTTC. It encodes CASSLRDRAHEQYF.

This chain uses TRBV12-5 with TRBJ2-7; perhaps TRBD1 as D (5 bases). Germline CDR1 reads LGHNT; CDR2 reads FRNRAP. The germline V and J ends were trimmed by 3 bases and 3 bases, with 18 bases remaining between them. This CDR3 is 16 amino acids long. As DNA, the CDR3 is TGTGCTAGTGGTTTCCCTTACCGAGACAGTTGCTACGAGCAGTACGTC. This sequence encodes CASGFPYRDSCYEQYV.

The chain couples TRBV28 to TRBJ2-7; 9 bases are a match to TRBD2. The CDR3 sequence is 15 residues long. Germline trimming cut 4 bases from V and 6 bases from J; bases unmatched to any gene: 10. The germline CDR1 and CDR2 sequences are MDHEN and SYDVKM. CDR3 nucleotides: TGTGCCAGCAGTTCGCCCCTAGCGGGATTCATCGAGCAGTACTTC. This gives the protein CASSSPLAGFIEQYF.

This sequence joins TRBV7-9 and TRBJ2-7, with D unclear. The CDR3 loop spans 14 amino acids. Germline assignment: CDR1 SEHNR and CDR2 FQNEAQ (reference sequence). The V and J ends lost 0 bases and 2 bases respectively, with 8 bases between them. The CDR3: CASSLAQNPYEQYF. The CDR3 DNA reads TGTGCCAGCAGCTTAGCACAGAACCCCTACGAGCAGTACTTC.

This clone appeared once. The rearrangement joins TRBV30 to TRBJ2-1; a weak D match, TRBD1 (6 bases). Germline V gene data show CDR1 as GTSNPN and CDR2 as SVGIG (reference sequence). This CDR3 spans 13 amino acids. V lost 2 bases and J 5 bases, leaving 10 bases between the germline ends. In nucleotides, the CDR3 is TGTGCCTGGAGTACCGGGACAAACAATGAGCAGTTCTTC. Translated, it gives CAWSTGTNNEQFF.

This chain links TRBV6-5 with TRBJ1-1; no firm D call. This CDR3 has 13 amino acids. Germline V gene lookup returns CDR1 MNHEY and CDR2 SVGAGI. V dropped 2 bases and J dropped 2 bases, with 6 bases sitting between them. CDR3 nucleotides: TGTGCCAGCAGTTACGCCAGAAACACTGAAGCTTTCTTT. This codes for CASSYARNTEAFF.

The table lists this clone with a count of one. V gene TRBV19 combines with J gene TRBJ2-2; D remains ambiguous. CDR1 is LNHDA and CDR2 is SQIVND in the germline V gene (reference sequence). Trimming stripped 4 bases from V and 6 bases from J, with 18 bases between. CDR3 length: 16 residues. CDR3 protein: CASSTLTAILAGELFF. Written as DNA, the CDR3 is TGTGCCAGTAGTACCCTTACAGCCATTCTGGCCGGGGAGCTGTTTTTT.

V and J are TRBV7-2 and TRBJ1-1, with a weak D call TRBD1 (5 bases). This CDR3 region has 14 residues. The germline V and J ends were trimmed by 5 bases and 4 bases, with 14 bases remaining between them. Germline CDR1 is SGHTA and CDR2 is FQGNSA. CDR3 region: CASSLSTDFTEAFF. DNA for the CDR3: TGTGCCAGCAGCCTGTCGACAGATTTCACTGAAGCTTTCTTT.

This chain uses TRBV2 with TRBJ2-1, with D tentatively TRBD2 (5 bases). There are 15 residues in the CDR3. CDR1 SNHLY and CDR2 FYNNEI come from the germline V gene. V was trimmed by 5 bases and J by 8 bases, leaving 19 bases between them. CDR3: CASSPTRGLSDEQFF. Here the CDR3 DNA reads TGTGCCAGCAGTCCAACTAGAGGGTTGAGCGATGAGCAGTTCTTC.

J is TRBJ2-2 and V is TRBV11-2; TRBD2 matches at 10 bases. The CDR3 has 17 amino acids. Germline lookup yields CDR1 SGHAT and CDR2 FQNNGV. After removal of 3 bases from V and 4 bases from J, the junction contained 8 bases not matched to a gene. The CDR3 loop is CASSFSQREGPTGELFF. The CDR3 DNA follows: TGTGCCAGCAGCTTTTCCCAGCGGGAGGGCCCCACCGGGGAGCTGTTTTTT.

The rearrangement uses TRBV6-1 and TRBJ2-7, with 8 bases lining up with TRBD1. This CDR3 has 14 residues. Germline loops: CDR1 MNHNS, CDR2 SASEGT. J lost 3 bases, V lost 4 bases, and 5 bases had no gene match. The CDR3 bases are TGTGCCAGCAGTGTGGCCGGGACAGGCTACGAGCAGTACGTC. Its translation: CASSVAGTGYEQYV.

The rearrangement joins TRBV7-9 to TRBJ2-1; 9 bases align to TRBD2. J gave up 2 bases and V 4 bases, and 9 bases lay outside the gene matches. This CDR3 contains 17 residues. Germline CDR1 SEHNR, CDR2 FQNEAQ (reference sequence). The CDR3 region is CASSSMASGVTYNEQFF. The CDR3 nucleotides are TGTGCCAGCAGCTCTATGGCTAGCGGGGTTACCTACAATGAGCAGTTCTTC. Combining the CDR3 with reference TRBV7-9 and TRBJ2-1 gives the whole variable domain DTGVSQNPRHKITKRGQNVTFRCDPISEHNRLYWYRQTLGQGPEFLTYFQNEAQLEKSRLLSDRFSAERPKGSFSTLEIQRTEQGDSAMYLCASSSMASGVTYNEQFFGPGTRLTVL.

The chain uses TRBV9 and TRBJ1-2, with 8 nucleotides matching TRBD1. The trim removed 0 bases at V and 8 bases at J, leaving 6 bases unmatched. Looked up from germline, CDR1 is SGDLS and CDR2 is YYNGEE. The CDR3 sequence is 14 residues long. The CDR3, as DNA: TGTGCCAGCAGCGTAGGGCAGGGGGCGCCCGGCTACACCTTC. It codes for CASSVGQGAPGYTF. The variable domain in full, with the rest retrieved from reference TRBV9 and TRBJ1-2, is DSGVTQTPKHLITATGQRVTLRCSPRSGDLSVYWYQQSLDQGLQFLIQYYNGEERAKGNILERFSAQQFPDLHSELNLSSLELGDSALYFCASSVGQGAPGYTFGSGTRLTVV.

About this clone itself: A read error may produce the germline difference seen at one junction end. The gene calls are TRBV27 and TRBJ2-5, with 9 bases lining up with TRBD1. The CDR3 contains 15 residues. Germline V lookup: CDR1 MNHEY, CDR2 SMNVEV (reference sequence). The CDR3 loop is CAGSSPGQGMETQYF. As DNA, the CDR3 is TGTGCCGGCAGTTCTCCGGGACAGGGTATGGAGACCCAGTACTTC.

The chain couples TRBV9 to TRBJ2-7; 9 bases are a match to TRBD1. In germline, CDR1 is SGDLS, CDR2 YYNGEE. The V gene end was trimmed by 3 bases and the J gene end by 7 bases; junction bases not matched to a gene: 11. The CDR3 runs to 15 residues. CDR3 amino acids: CASSAGQGLLEEQYF. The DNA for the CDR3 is TGTGCCAGCAGCGCGGGACAGGGCCTACTGGAGGAGCAGTACTTC.

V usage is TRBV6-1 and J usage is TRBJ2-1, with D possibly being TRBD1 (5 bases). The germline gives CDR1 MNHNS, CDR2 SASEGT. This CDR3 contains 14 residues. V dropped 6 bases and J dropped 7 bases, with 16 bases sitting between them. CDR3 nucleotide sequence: TGTGCCAGCAGGACGATAGGGGTGGGAAATGAGCAGTTCTTC. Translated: CASRTIGVGNEQFF.

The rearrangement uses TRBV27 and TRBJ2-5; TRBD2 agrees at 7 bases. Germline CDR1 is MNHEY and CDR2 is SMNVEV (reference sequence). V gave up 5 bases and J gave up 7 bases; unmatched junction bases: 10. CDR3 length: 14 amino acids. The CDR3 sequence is CASSPGGGIGTQYF. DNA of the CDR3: TGTGCCAGCAGTCCGGGCGGGGGAATCGGGACCCAGTACTTC.